This TCR beta chain was found in a study of shared clonotypes between healthy human individuals. The table came from immunoSEQ multiplex PCR; TCRdb's copy has only in-frame clones and leaves some out. Seen here are over 850,000 clones, around 78% observed once, and the top ten hold approximately 0.5%. The clonotype originates from a man aged 18-30 years in good health. Some clones in this sample may be carry-over from other donors' samples. The sample consisted of memory CD4+ T cells from PBMCs. Subset reported: CD45RA-negative fraction.

In DNA form, the CDR3 reads TGTGCCAGCAGCCTGGCGTCCGGGGTAGGCTACACCTTC. Encoded protein: CASSLASGVGYTF. The rearrangement links TRBV11-3 to TRBJ1-2; D call uncertain. Trimming left V 5 bases short and J 8 bases short, with 15 bases between. The germline gives CDR1 SGHNT, CDR2 YENEEA. This CDR3 has 13 residues.